This T cell receptor beta chain stems from a study of read filtering for tumor transcriptome and immune sequencing. Overall study context: Whole-transcriptome libraries were prepared after DNase treatment.

The library was built from roughly 400 ng RNA with molecular barcoded adaptors for alpha/delta and beta/gamma chains. TCRdb fed the reads into MiXCR, producing one record per CDR3 protein. The sample lists 42,000 or so distinct CDR3 sequences, 10% to 15% occurring once. Comment on this clonotype: A much larger clone differs by one base, so this may be a read error.

CDR1 and CDR2 (germline): SGHDT, YYEEEE. This CDR3 has 14 amino acids. The V end lost 0 bases, the J end lost 4 bases, and 10 bases lay between the germline ends. The sequencing input was a population of CD138-negative cells sorted from bone marrow. The chain has TRBV5-6 and TRBJ1-1; no clear D gene. This TCR derives from a donor over 35 with multiple myeloma. CDR3 bases: TGTGCCAGCAGCTTGGCGGGGAGGTCCACTGAAGCTTTCTTT. As protein: CASSLAGRSTEAFF.